This T cell receptor beta chain was identified during a study of blood T cell repertoires in COVID-19 (dated by TCRdb to the early 2020s). Study-level background: Samples from collaborators originated in the United States, Italy and Spain and spanned both the acute and convalescent phases of COVID-19. The material from the prospective study consisted of cDNA or gDNA derived from T cells, B-cell-depleted T cells, or PBMCs. The sample metadata nearly always contained a de-identified subject ID, COVID-19 status, age in years and sex. The samples were drawn from two sources: the first 160 participants of the ongoing ImmuneRACE study, and over 950 subjects contributed by 6 global collaborators. The repertoires were made available in a free public database intended to serve as a resource for research on the immune response to SARS-CoV-2. Where available, HLA class I and class II types were obtained from metadata supplied by the sample provider rather than from assay-based typing. Subjects who had been exposed to COVID-19, were actively infected with it, or had recovered from it provided the deeply sampled blood TCRbeta repertoires that made up the dataset. Study-level results and caveats: How much clinical and demographic metadata was included differed by source and by participant, and the metadata was provided uncurated.

Trimming removed 8 bases from V and 7 bases from J; the gene matches leave 8 bases unexplained. The germline V gene specifies SGHVS as CDR1 and FQNEAQ as CDR2. CDR3 length: 14 amino acids, cysteine to phenylalanine. CDR3 DNA is the only sequence kept; it has 42 bases, read in frame from the first base. Concerning this clone: What this receptor recognizes is not known. No much larger clone exists at a distance of one base, and base qualities are not known.

TCRbeta CDR3 regions were amplified from genomic DNA by means of the immunoSEQ Assay, a bias-controlled multiplex PCR. The original pipeline was this. Nucleated cell counts per sample were estimated from amplification of reference gene primers within the assay. Sequence reads were collapsed and filtered to measure the absolute abundance of every unique TCRbeta CDR3 rearrangement. For each sample, productive Simpson clonality was calculated as the square root of Simpson's diversity index across productive rearrangements. TCRdb obtained this table from immuneACCESS and retained in-frame rearrangements with V and J assigned. These tables miss some clones; where compared with another copy, unresolved V genes account for less than half of the shortfall, and the remainder is unexplained. Clone size and the V and J calls come from that table; the DNA yielded D and trimming. The table for this sample lists 350,000 to 450,000 clones; roughly 90% of them were counted only once. Clones ranked in the top ten supply 0.8% to 0.9% of the sample.

Participants in the prospective study were aged roughly 18 to 95 years, lived in 20 to 30 United States geographic areas, and enrolled through a virtual design. Cohort assignment in the prospective study relied on participant-reported clinical history from a screening survey and a study questionnaire. Exposed participants were defined as having been in contact with someone with a PCR-confirmed or clinician-diagnosed COVID-19 case within 2 weeks of study entry. Mobile phlebotomists in the prospective study collected whole blood, serum and a nasopharyngeal or oropharyngeal swab from every participant. Additional blood draws and questionnaires over a roughly two-month period could optionally be provided by prospective study participants. Prospective study blood samples were shipped either frozen or at room temperature before DNA extraction.

Sequenced: PBMCs or T cells enriched from blood (not recorded which). The TCR originated in a woman aged 40 to 50 who had been exposed to COVID-19. The rearranged segments are TRBV7-8 and TRBJ1-4, with 9 bases in between that match TRBD1. The CDR3 is CASASDRGGEKLFF. Read as DNA, the sequence is TGTGCCAGCGCCTCGGACAGGGGAGGTGAAAAACTGTTTTTT.